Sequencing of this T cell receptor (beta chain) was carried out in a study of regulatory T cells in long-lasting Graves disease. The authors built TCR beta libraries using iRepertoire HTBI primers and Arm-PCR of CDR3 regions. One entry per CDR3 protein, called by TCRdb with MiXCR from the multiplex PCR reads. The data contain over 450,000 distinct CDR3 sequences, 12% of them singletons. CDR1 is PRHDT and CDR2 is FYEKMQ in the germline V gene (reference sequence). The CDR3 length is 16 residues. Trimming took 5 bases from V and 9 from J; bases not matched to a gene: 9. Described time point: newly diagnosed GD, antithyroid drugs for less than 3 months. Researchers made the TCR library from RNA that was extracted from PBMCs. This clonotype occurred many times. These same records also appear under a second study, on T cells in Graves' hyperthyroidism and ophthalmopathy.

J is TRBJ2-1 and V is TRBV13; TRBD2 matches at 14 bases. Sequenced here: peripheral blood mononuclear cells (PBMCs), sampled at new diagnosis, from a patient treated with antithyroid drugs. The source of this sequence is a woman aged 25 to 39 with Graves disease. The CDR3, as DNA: TGTGCCAGCAGCCCCCGGGGACTAGCGGGAGTAGTTGAGCAGTTCTTC. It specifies CASSPRGLAGVVEQFF.